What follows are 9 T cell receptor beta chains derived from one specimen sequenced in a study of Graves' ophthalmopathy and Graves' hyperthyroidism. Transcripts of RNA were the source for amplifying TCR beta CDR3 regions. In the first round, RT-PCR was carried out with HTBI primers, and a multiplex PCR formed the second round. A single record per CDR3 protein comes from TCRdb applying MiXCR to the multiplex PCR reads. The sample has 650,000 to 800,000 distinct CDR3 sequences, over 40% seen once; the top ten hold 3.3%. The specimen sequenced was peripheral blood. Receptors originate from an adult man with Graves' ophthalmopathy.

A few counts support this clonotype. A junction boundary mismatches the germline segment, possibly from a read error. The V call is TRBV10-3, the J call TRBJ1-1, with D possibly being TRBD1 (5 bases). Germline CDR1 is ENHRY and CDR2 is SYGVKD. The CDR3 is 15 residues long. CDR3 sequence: CASSERRGGGTEAFF. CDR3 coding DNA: TGTGCCAGCAGTGAAAGGAGGGGTGGAGGCACTGAAGCTTTCTTT.

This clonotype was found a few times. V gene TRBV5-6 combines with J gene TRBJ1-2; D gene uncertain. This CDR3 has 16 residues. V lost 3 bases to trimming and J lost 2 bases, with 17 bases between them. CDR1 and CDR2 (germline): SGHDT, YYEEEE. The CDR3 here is CASSSASGQDNYGYTF. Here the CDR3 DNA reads TGTGCCAGCAGCTCAGCTAGCGGTCAGGACAACTATGGCTACACCTTC.

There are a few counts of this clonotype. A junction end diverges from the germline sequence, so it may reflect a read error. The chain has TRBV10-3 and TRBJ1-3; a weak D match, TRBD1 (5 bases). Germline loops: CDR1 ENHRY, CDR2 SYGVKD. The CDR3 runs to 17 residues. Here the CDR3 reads CASSYGRGASSGNTIYF. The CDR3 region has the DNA TGTGCCAGCAGTTACGGTAGAGGGGCCAGCTCTGGAAACACCATATATTTT.

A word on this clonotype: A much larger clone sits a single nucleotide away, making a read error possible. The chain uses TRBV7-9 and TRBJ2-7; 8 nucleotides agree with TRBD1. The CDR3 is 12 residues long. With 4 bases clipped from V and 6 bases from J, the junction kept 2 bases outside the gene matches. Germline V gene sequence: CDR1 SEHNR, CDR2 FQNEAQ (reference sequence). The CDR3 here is CASSSTGVEQYF. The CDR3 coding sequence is TGTGCCAGCAGCTCGACAGGGGTCGAGCAGTACTTC.

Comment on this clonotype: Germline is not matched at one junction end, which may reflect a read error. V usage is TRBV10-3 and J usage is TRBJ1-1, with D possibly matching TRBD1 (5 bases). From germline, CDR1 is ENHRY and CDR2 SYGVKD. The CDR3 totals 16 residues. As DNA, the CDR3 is TGTGCCAGCAGTTACCGAATGACCGGGACGGGGACTGAAGCTTTCTTT. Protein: CASSYRMTGTGTEAFF.

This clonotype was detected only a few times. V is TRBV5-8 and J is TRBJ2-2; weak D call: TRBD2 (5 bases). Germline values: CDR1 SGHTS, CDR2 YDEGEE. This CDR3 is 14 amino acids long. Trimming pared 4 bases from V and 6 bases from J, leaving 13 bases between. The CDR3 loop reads CASSTILVSGELFF. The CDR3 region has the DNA TGTGCCAGCAGCACCATACTAGTTTCCGGGGAGCTGTTTTTT.

For the CDR3, the DNA is TGTGCCAGTATCCAGAAGGGGACCCAGTACTTC. Its protein product is CASIQKGTQYF. The rearrangement links TRBV7-4 to TRBJ2-5; D not certain. V was clipped by 9 bases and J by 7 bases, with 12 bases between them. From germline, CDR1 is SGHVT and CDR2 SQSDAQ. This CDR3 spans 11 amino acids.

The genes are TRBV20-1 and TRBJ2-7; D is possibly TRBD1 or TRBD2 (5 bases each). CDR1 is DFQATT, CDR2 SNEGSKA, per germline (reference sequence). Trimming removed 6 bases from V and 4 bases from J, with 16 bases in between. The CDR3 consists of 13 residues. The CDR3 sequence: CSAPGTDHYEQYF. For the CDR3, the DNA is TGCAGTGCCCCCGGGACGGATCATTACGAGCAGTACTTC.

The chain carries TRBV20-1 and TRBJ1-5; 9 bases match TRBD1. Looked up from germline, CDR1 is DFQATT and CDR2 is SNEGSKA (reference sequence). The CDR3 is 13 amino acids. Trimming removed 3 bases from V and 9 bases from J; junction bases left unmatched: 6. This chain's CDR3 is CSASAPGQGPQHF. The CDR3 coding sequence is TGCAGTGCTAGTGCTCCGGGACAGGGGCCCCAGCATTTT.